One sample yielded the 18 T cell receptor beta chains listed below, sequenced in a study of Tregs in tolerant kidney transplant recipients. Measured with immunoSEQ multiplex PCR; TCRdb has only the in-frame clones, and not every one. The table includes just under 45,000 clones, around 95% detected once. For these TCRs, the target antigens are not known. What was sequenced was Tregs from blood cultured with allogeneic cells. Source of these receptors: a human donor in good health.

The chain links TRBV9 to TRBJ2-3; 11 nucleotides align to TRBD2. This CDR3 has 17 residues. V was clipped by 4 bases and J by 1 base; unmatched bases: 8. Germline V gene data show CDR1 as SGDLS and CDR2 as YYNGEE. The CDR3 DNA reads as TGTGCCAGCAGCTCACGACTAGCGGGGCCCCGCACAGATACGCAGTATTTT. Translating it yields CASSSRLAGPRTDTQYF.

This sequence joins TRBV7-8 and TRBJ2-7; 8 nucleotides line up with TRBD2. The CDR3 runs 15 residues. Per the germline V gene, CDR1 is SGHVS and CDR2 is FQNEAQ. V shed 5 bases and J 0 bases; nucleotides not matched to a gene: 6. CDR3 region: CASSLRLATSYEQYF. The DNA of the CDR3 is TGTGCCAGCAGCCTCCGACTAGCGACCTCCTACGAGCAGTACTTC.

This chain joins TRBV5-1 and TRBJ1-1, with 7 bases identical to TRBD1. The V and J ends lost 4 bases and 5 bases, in that order; junction bases with no gene match: 8. This CDR3 spans 14 amino acids. Per the germline V gene, CDR1 is SGHRS and CDR2 is YFSETQ. The chain's CDR3 is CASSREGDRTEAFF. The CDR3 region has the DNA TGCGCCAGCAGCAGGGAGGGGGACAGAACTGAAGCTTTCTTT.

The chain recombines TRBV6-5 with TRBJ2-3; D remains ambiguous. Germline-derived CDR1 and CDR2 are MNHEY and SVGAGI. The CDR3 loop spans 15 amino acids. V was pared by 6 bases and J by 7 bases, with 20 bases between. CDR3 region: CASSLGPFPAYTQYF. The CDR3 DNA follows: TGTGCCAGCAGCCTTGGACCTTTCCCCGCTTATACGCAGTATTTT.

The chain links TRBV19 to TRBJ2-3; 7 nucleotides agree with TRBD2. Germline V gene sequence: CDR1 LNHDA, CDR2 SQIVND (reference sequence). The J segment lost 4 bases and the V segment lost 7 bases, leaving 5 bases of the junction unmatched. The CDR3 covers 13 residues. The CDR3 nucleotides read TGTGCCAGTACCCACCGGGGGGCAGATACGCAGTATTTT. Protein: CASTHRGADTQYF.

The V call is TRBV5-5, the J call TRBJ2-7; 9 bases line up with TRBD2. The CDR3 contains 17 residues. Trimming cost V 4 bases and J 2 bases; bases outside gene matches: 13. Germline V gene sequence: CDR1 SGHKS, CDR2 YYEKEE (reference sequence). CDR3 loop: CASSSQTVAGEPYEQYF. For the CDR3, the DNA is TGTGCCAGCAGCAGTCAGACCGTAGCGGGGGAACCCTACGAGCAGTACTTC. The entire variable domain, with the rest obtained from reference TRBV5-5 and TRBJ2-7, is as follows: DAGVTQSPTHLIKTRGQQVTLRCSPISGHKSVSWYQQVLGQGPQFIFQYYEKEERGRGNFPDRFSARQFPNYSSELNVNALLLGDSALYLCASSSQTVAGEPYEQYFGPGTRLTVT.

The V and J genes are TRBV30 and TRBJ1-4; no reliable D call. CDR1 and CDR2 from the germline V gene are GTSNPN and SVGIG (reference sequence). The germline V and J ends were trimmed by 1 base and 11 bases, with 11 bases remaining between them. This CDR3 is built from 12 residues. CDR3 in amino acids: CAWSGGGRKLFF. CDR3 nucleotide sequence: TGTGCCTGGAGTGGCGGAGGGAGGAAACTGTTTTTT.

The chain joins TRBV27 to TRBJ2-7; D is perhaps TRBD1 or TRBD2 (5 bases each). The CDR3 sequence is 15 residues long. Trimming shortened V by 3 bases and J by 4 bases, and 16 bases separated the two germline ends. Germline CDR1 and CDR2: MNHEY and SMNVEV (reference sequence). The CDR3 nucleotides are TGTGCCAGCAGTTTCCGACAGAGGAGGCCTTACGAGCAGTACTTC. Translating gives CASSFRQRRPYEQYF.

In this sample, this clone turned up once. The chain recombines TRBV5-1 with TRBJ1-1; TRBD1 matches 11 bases. CDR1 and CDR2 from the germline V gene are SGHRS and YFSETQ. V lost 6 bases, J lost 5 bases, and 9 bases stayed unmatched. The CDR3 length is 15 residues. The CDR3 spells CASIGQGAMGTEAFF. In DNA form, the CDR3 reads TGCGCCAGCATAGGACAGGGGGCGATGGGGACTGAAGCTTTCTTT.

The chain links TRBV6-6 to TRBJ2-1; tentative D call: TRBD1 (6 bases). There are 14 residues in the CDR3. Trimming pared 4 bases from V and 5 bases from J, leaving 12 bases between. The germline V gene encodes CDR1 MNHNY and CDR2 SVGAGI (reference sequence). CDR3 in DNA: TGTGCCAGCAGTTCGTTTTACAGGGACAATGAGCAGTTCTTC. Its translation: CASSSFYRDNEQFF.

CDR3 bases: TGTGCCAGCAGCTTCCTAGAGCGGGTTGGTGGTGGCGAGCAGTACTTC. Residues: CASSFLERVGGGEQYF. This chain uses TRBV7-9 with TRBJ2-7; D perhaps matches TRBD2 (6 bases). From germline, CDR1 is SEHNR and CDR2 FQNEAQ (reference sequence). The V gene lost 3 bases and the J gene lost 6 bases, with 21 bases spanning the gap. This CDR3 is 16 amino acids long.

The chain links TRBV5-5 to TRBJ2-5, with D possibly TRBD1 on 5 matching bases. V gave up 0 bases and J gave up 4 bases, with 10 bases separating them. The CDR3 is 14 residues long. Germline values: CDR1 SGHKS, CDR2 YYEKEE (reference sequence). The chain's CDR3 is CASSLGRVRETQYF. CDR3 in DNA: TGTGCCAGCAGCTTGGGCAGGGTTCGAGAGACCCAGTACTTC.

The chain carries TRBV10-3 and TRBJ1-2, with D uncertain. This CDR3 has 14 amino acids. In germline, CDR1 is ENHRY, CDR2 SYGVKD. The V gene lost 7 bases and the J gene lost 7 bases, with 19 bases spanning the gap. The chain's CDR3 is CAITATPQARGYTF. The CDR3 region has the DNA TGTGCCATCACAGCCACCCCACAAGCGCGTGGCTACACCTTC.

The chain's CDR3 is CASNIRQGYSYEQYF. The CDR3 coding sequence is TGTGCCAGCAACATCCGACAGGGCTACTCCTACGAGCAGTACTTC. The chain employs TRBV6-1 and TRBJ2-7; 7 nucleotides align to TRBD1. Germline V lookup: CDR1 MNHNS, CDR2 SASEGT. V shed 7 bases, J shed 0 bases, and the junction held 9 bases outside the gene matches. The CDR3 consists of 15 residues.

The CDR3, as DNA: TGTGCCAGCAGCCGCGGACAGGGACAAGTAGAGCAGTACTTC. Its protein product is CASSRGQGQVEQYF. The genes are TRBV11-3 and TRBJ2-7; TRBD1 matches 8 bases. V lost 5 bases, J lost 7 bases, and 10 bases stayed unmatched. Germline V lookup: CDR1 SGHNT, CDR2 YENEEA. This CDR3 is 14 amino acids long.

V is TRBV5-4 and J is TRBJ1-2, with 11 bases matching TRBD1. The CDR3 totals 17 residues. Germline V gives CDR1 SGHNT, CDR2 YYREEE (reference sequence). Germline trimming cut 1 base from V and 4 bases from J; bases unmatched to any gene: 9. In nucleotides, the CDR3 is TGTGCCAGCAGCTTGCGGTGGGGACAGGGGGTTAGCTATGGCTACACCTTC. Amino acid sequence: CASSLRWGQGVSYGYTF.

This sequence joins TRBV5-1 and TRBJ1-2, with D perhaps TRBD1 (6 bases). V was cut by 0 bases and J by 8 bases, with 11 bases left in between. Germline loops: CDR1 SGHRS, CDR2 YFSETQ. The CDR3 runs to 13 residues. In DNA form, the CDR3 reads TGCGCCAGCAGCTTGGACAGGGCAAGCGGCTACACCTTC. This sequence encodes CASSLDRASGYTF.

The chain has TRBV9 and TRBJ1-4; TRBD1 matches at 9 bases. The CDR3 has 18 residues. From germline, CDR1 is SGDLS and CDR2 YYNGEE. With 3 bases clipped from V and 8 bases from J, the junction kept 17 bases outside the gene matches. CDR3 in DNA: TGTGCCAGCAGCGGGGGCCCCGGGACAGGGCGCCTGGGGGAAAAACTGTTTTTT. It specifies CASSGGPGTGRLGEKLFF.